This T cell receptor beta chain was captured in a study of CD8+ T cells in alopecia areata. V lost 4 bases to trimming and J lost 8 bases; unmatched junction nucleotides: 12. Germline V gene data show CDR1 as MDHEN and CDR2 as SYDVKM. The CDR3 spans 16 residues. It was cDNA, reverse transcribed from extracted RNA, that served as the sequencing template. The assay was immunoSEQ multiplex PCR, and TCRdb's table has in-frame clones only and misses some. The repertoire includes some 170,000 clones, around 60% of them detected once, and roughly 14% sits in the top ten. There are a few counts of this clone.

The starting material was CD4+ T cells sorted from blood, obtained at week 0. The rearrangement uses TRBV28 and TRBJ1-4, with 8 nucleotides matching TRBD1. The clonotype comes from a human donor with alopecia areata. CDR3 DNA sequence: TGTGCCAGCAGTTCGCACATGACAGGGGATAGGGAAAAACTGTTTTTT. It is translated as CASSSHMTGDREKLFF.